These 29 T cell receptor beta chains originate from one sample sequenced in a study of blood T cell repertoires in COVID-19. The protocol was immunoSEQ multiplex PCR, while the TCRdb copy is restricted to in-frame clones and leaves out a portion. The table lists 190,000 or so clones, more than 80% of them singletons, with around 9% in the top ten. The sequenced material came from PBMCs or T cells enriched from blood (not recorded which). Receptors were obtained from a man in his forties who had recovered from COVID-19.

This clone was detected once. The V call is TRBV2, the J call TRBJ1-2; weak D call: TRBD1 (6 bases). This CDR3 has 13 residues. V was pared by 2 bases and J by 4 bases, with 8 bases between. The germline CDR1 and CDR2 sequences are SNHLY and FYNNEI. In DNA, the CDR3 is TGTGCCAGCAGTGAAAGGACAGTCTATGGCTACACCTTC. As protein: CASSERTVYGYTF. Looking up the rest from reference TRBV2 and TRBJ1-2 gives the full variable domain: EPEVTQTPSHQVTQMGQEVILRCVPISNHLYFYWYRQILGQKVEFLVSFYNNEISEKSEIFDDQFSVERPDGSNFTLKIRSTKLEDSAMYFCASSERTVYGYTFGSGTRLTVV.

V gene TRBV7-9 combines with J gene TRBJ1-1, with a tentative D call TRBD1 (5 bases). The CDR3 contains 17 residues. Between the trimmed V and J ends, which lost 5 bases and 0 bases, there was a span of 19 bases. Germline values: CDR1 SEHNR, CDR2 FQNEAQ (reference sequence). CDR3: CASSGGTVGLMNTEAFF. The CDR3 nucleotides read TGTGCCAGCAGCGGCGGGACGGTGGGTCTCATGAACACTGAAGCTTTCTTT.

V and J are TRBV19 and TRBJ2-7; perhaps TRBD1 as D (5 bases). Per the germline V gene, CDR1 is LNHDA and CDR2 is SQIVND (reference sequence). This CDR3 contains 13 residues. V was shortened by 5 bases and J by 2 bases, with 10 bases between the two germline ends. The CDR3 reads CASSPQGAYEQYF. DNA for the CDR3: TGTGCCAGTAGTCCTCAAGGGGCCTACGAGCAGTACTTC.

This clone was seen just once. The chain uses TRBV30 and TRBJ1-1, with D possibly matching TRBD1 (5 bases). The CDR3 is made up of 12 amino acids. Germline CDR1 and CDR2: GTSNPN and SVGIG (reference sequence). Trimming removed 0 bases at V and 7 bases at J, with 9 bases between. The CDR3 bases are TGTGCCTGGAGTGTCCAGGGATATGAAGCTTTCTTT. Its translation: CAWSVQGYEAFF. The whole variable domain, filled in from reference TRBV30 and TRBJ1-1, reads SQTIHQWPATLVQPVGSPLSLECTVEGTSNPNLYWYRQAAGRGLQLLFYSVGIGQISSEVPQNLSASRPQDRQFILSSKKLLLSDSGFYLCAWSVQGYEAFFGQGTRLTVV.

The chain combines TRBV27 with TRBJ2-1; TRBD2 matches at 8 bases. The CDR3 sequence is 15 residues long. The V gene's germline CDR1 is MNHEY and CDR2 SMNVEV (reference sequence). The junction had 7 bases not matched to a gene; V was cut back by 3 bases and J by 6 bases. The CDR3 loop is CASSLGLAGVNEQFF. The DNA of the CDR3 is TGTGCCAGCAGTTTGGGTCTAGCGGGCGTCAATGAGCAGTTCTTC.

The V call is TRBV7-7, the J call TRBJ1-2, with D possibly matching TRBD1 (5 bases). CDR1 and CDR2 (germline): SSHAT, FNYEAQ (reference sequence). The CDR3 totals 12 residues. Trimming removed 5 bases from V and 7 bases from J, with 11 bases in between. The CDR3 nucleotides read TGTGCCAGCAGCCCGGGACTTGGTGGCTACACCTTC. It yields the protein CASSPGLGGYTF.

This clone was counted many times. V and J are TRBV7-2 and TRBJ1-6; D is undetermined. Germline V lookup: CDR1 SGHTA, CDR2 FQGNSA. Trimming took 2 bases from V and 6 from J, leaving 8 bases between them. The CDR3 is 14 amino acids. Written as DNA, the CDR3 is TGTGCCAGCAGCTTAACAGCCTTTAATTCACCCCTCCACTTT. Its translation: CASSLTAFNSPLHF.

The chain links TRBV30 to TRBJ2-3; D is unclear. This CDR3 is built from 15 residues. In germline, CDR1 is GTSNPN, CDR2 SVGIG (reference sequence). Deletions cut 0 bases from V and 0 bases from J, with 10 bases between. The CDR3: CAWSVSAASTDTQYF. The CDR3 DNA is TGTGCCTGGAGTGTGTCTGCGGCTAGCACAGATACGCAGTATTTT. Supplemented by reference TRBV30 and TRBJ2-3, the full variable domain reads SQTIHQWPATLVQPVGSPLSLECTVEGTSNPNLYWYRQAAGRGLQLLFYSVGIGQISSEVPQNLSASRPQDRQFILSSKKLLLSDSGFYLCAWSVSAASTDTQYFGPGTRLTVL.

The rearrangement links TRBV18 to TRBJ2-7; maybe TRBD2 (6 bases). The V gene lost 6 bases and the J gene lost 2 bases, with 11 bases spanning the gap. The CDR3 extends over 13 amino acids. CDR1 is KGHSH, CDR2 LQKENI, per germline. CDR3 sequence: CASSMRGTYEQYF. As DNA, the CDR3 is TGTGCCAGCTCCATGCGGGGCACCTACGAGCAGTACTTC.

This chain links TRBV5-6 with TRBJ1-1, with 8 bases fitting TRBD1. V shed 5 bases, J shed 3 bases, and the junction held 3 bases outside the gene matches. This CDR3 has 13 residues. Germline CDR1 reads SGHDT; CDR2 reads YYEEEE. CDR3 in DNA: TGTGCCAGCAGTGGACAGGGTTACACTGAAGCTTTCTTT. This gives the protein CASSGQGYTEAFF.

This chain joins TRBV6-2 or TRBV6-3 and TRBJ2-7; a weak D match, TRBD2 (5 bases). Germline-derived CDR1 and CDR2 are MNHEY and SVGEGT. The CDR3 length is 12 residues. Trimming shortened V by 4 bases and J by 3 bases, and 7 bases separated the two germline ends. CDR3 residues: CASSFEGYEQYF. In nucleotides, the CDR3 is TGTGCCAGCAGTTTCGAGGGCTACGAGCAGTACTTC.

The sample holds one count of this clone. The chain carries TRBV28 and TRBJ1-1, with D perhaps TRBD1 (5 bases). The CDR3 runs 13 residues. CDR1 is MDHEN, CDR2 SYDVKM, per germline. Trimming took 3 bases from V and 5 from J, leaving 10 bases between them. The CDR3 nucleotides are TGTGCCAGCAGTTTTGAGGGGAGGACTGAAGCTTTCTTT. This sequence encodes CASSFEGRTEAFF.

This rearrangement joins TRBV21-1 to TRBJ2-3; TRBD2 is the table's D call, not checked against the DNA. TRBV21-1 is tagged as a pseudogene. This CDR3 comprises 16 residues. CDR3 DNA: TGTGCCAGCAGCAAAGAGGCGGGGGGCTGCACAGATACGCAGTATTTT. Encoded protein: CASSKEAGGCTDTQYF.

The J gene is TRBJ2-7, the V gene TRBV7-3; 7 nucleotides align to TRBD1. Trimming at V came to 5 bases and at J to 4 bases, leaving 14 bases not matched to a gene. CDR3 size: 16 residues. Germline V CDR1 and CDR2: SGHTA, FQGTGA. DNA for the CDR3: TGTGCCAGCAGCATAGGATCCGGGACAGATACTTACGAGCAGTACTTC. The encoded protein is CASSIGSGTDTYEQYF.

The rearrangement uses TRBV7-9 and TRBJ2-5, with TRBD2 identical over 11 bases. This CDR3 contains 16 residues. CDR1 and CDR2 from the germline V gene are SEHNR and FQNEAQ (reference sequence). J lost 4 bases, V lost 4 bases, and 8 bases had no gene match. In nucleotides, the CDR3 is TGTGCCAGCAGCTCAACGACTAGCGGGGCGGGAGAGACCCAGTACTTC. The encoded protein is CASSSTTSGAGETQYF.

This clone was counted only a few times. The chain has TRBV19 and TRBJ2-1; the match to TRBD2 covers 7 bases. There are 15 residues in the CDR3. The germline V gene encodes CDR1 LNHDA and CDR2 SQIVND (reference sequence). V lost 5 bases and J lost 1; bases outside the gene matches: 5. The CDR3 spells CASSSWGGSYNEQFF. The CDR3 DNA reads TGTGCCAGTAGTTCTTGGGGGGGGTCCTACAATGAGCAGTTCTTC.

Of note for this clone: The same CDR3 is also encoded by other DNA sequences in this sample. The chain has TRBV9 and TRBJ2-7; D might be TRBD2 (5 bases). This CDR3 comprises 13 residues. V shed 4 bases and J shed 0 bases, with 8 bases lying between them. Germline CDR1 SGDLS, CDR2 YYNGEE. CDR3 loop: CASSPRDSYEQYF. The CDR3 DNA sequence: TGTGCCAGCAGCCCTCGGGACTCCTACGAGCAGTACTTC.

This clone was recorded many times. This sequence joins TRBV12-5 and TRBJ1-1, with 8 bases matching TRBD1. Germline values: CDR1 LGHNT, CDR2 FRNRAP. This CDR3 is built from 12 residues. Trimming cost V 6 bases and J 8 bases; bases outside gene matches: 5. In nucleotides, the CDR3 is TGTGCTAGTGGGATCGGACAGGGCGAAGCTTTCTTT. Its protein product is CASGIGQGEAFF. The full variable domain, with the rest looked up from reference TRBV12-5 and TRBJ1-1, is DARVTQTPRHKVTEMGQEVTMRCQPILGHNTVFWYRQTMMQGLELLAYFRNRAPLDDSGMPKDRFSAEMPDATLATLKIQPSEPRDSAVYFCASGIGQGEAFFGQGTRLTVV.

On this clone itself: The junction differs from germline at one of its ends, possibly a read error. The V call is TRBV6-1, the J call TRBJ2-1, with 10 bases that match TRBD2. Germline V CDR1 and CDR2: MNHNS, SASEGT. This CDR3 is built from 15 residues. CDR3 DNA sequence: TGTGCCAGCAGTCAAGCGGGAGGGCCCCACAATGAGCAGTTCTTC. Translation: CASSQAGGPHNEQFF.

V is TRBV19 and J is TRBJ2-1, with D possibly matching TRBD1 (6 bases). CDR3 length equals 14 residues. CDR1 is LNHDA, CDR2 SQIVND, per germline (reference sequence). Trimming shortened V by 6 bases and J by 4 bases, and 13 bases separated the two germline ends. In nucleotides, the CDR3 is TGTGCCAGTAGGCCGGGACACCAGTACAATGAGCAGTTCTTC. Protein sequence: CASRPGHQYNEQFF.

This clone is a singleton in its sample. The chain recombines TRBV28 with TRBJ1-2; 7 positions match TRBD1. Germline V gene lookup returns CDR1 MDHEN and CDR2 SYDVKM. The CDR3 runs 12 residues. The J segment lost 7 bases and the V segment lost 6 bases, leaving 5 bases of the junction unmatched. The CDR3 nucleotides read TGTGCCAGCAGGGACGCAGGGGGTGGCTACACCTTC. Translated: CASRDAGGGYTF.

The chain links TRBV6-1 to TRBJ1-4; D is ambiguous. V lost 3 bases and J 0 bases, leaving 5 bases between the germline ends. This CDR3 spans 14 amino acids. The germline gives CDR1 MNHNS, CDR2 SASEGT. CDR3 loop: CASSESATNEKLFF. CDR3 sequence (DNA): TGTGCCAGCAGTGAGAGTGCAACTAATGAAAAACTGTTTTTT.

The chain joins TRBV7-9 to TRBJ2-1, with 9 bases fitting TRBD2. The CDR3 has 15 amino acids. Germline CDR1 SEHNR, CDR2 FQNEAQ (reference sequence). Trimming at V came to 7 bases and at J to 5 bases, leaving 9 bases not matched to a gene. Here the CDR3 reads CASTTTAGGHNEQFF. DNA for the CDR3: TGTGCCAGCACCACAACAGCGGGAGGACACAATGAGCAGTTCTTC.

The chain carries TRBV5-1 and TRBJ1-2; TRBD1 agrees at 8 bases. With 0 bases clipped from V and 3 bases from J, the junction kept 1 base outside the gene matches. Germline V CDR1 and CDR2: SGHRS, YFSETQ. There are 14 residues in the CDR3. The CDR3 reads CASSLDRGDYGYTF. For the CDR3, the DNA is TGCGCCAGCAGCTTGGACAGGGGGGACTATGGCTACACCTTC.

The chain carries TRBV5-4 and TRBJ1-6, with D uncertain. CDR1 SGHNT and CDR2 YYREEE come from the germline V gene (reference sequence). The V gene lost 4 bases and the J gene lost 10 bases, with 18 bases spanning the gap. The CDR3 length is 15 residues. CDR3 DNA sequence: TGTGCCAGCAGCATTCCGGGAGGCCCGGGGTCACCCCTCCACTTT. This sequence encodes CASSIPGGPGSPLHF.

This clone was observed a single time. The chain couples TRBV5-1 to TRBJ2-2; D is possibly TRBD2 (5 bases). V was clipped by 0 bases and J by 1 base, with 10 bases between them. This CDR3 is 16 amino acids long. Germline-derived CDR1 and CDR2 are SGHRS and YFSETQ. The CDR3, as DNA: TGCGCCAGCAGCTTGGCCGGAGGTCGGAACACCGGGGAGCTGTTTTTT. Translating gives CASSLAGGRNTGELFF.

J is TRBJ2-1 and V is TRBV5-6; tentatively, D is TRBD1 (5 bases). CDR1 is SGHDT, CDR2 YYEEEE, per germline. CDR3 length equals 16 residues. The V and J ends lost 1 base and 7 bases respectively, with 18 bases between them. CDR3 region: CASSLWRTKSGNEQFF. The CDR3 region has the DNA TGTGCCAGCAGCTTGTGGCGGACAAAATCTGGGAATGAGCAGTTCTTC.

This chain uses TRBV7-8 with TRBJ2-1, with 10 bases matching TRBD2. Germline V gene lookup returns CDR1 SGHVS and CDR2 FQNEAQ. The CDR3 is 14 amino acids. V gave up 5 bases and J gave up 7 bases; unmatched junction bases: 5. The CDR3: CASSLSGRGNEQFF. As DNA, the CDR3 is TGTGCCAGCAGCCTAAGCGGGAGGGGGAATGAGCAGTTCTTC. The whole variable domain, remainder taken from reference TRBV7-8 and TRBJ2-1, is GAGVSQSPRYKVAKRGQDVALRCDPISGHVSLFWYQQALGQGPEFLTYFQNEAQLDKSGLPSDRFFAERPEGSVSTLKIQRTQQEDSAVYLCASSLSGRGNEQFFGPGTRLTVL.

The V call is TRBV5-1, the J call TRBJ2-3; 8 nucleotides agree with TRBD2. The germline V gene has CDR1 SGHRS and CDR2 YFSETQ. This CDR3 comprises 15 residues. Trimming removed 4 bases from V and 5 bases from J; junction bases left unmatched: 9. The CDR3 nucleotides are TGCGCCAGCAGCCCCGGGGGGGCCCGGGTAGATACGCAGTATTTT. Translation: CASSPGGARVDTQYF. Using reference TRBV5-1 and TRBJ2-3 for the parts outside the CDR3, the full variable domain is KAGVTQTPRYLIKTRGQQVTLSCSPISGHRSVSWYQQTPGQGLQFLFEYFSETQRNKGNFPGRFSGRQFSNSRSEMNVSTLELGDSALYLCASSPGGARVDTQYFGPGTRLTVL.